This TCR beta chain derives from a study of graft-versus-host responses after intestinal transplantation. About this clone: Antigen specificity is unknown.

V lost 3 bases and J 5 bases, leaving 12 bases between the germline ends. CDR3 length equals 14 residues. Per germline, CDR1 SGHAT and CDR2 FQNNGV. The protocol was immunoSEQ multiplex PCR, while the TCRdb copy is restricted to in-frame clones and leaves out a portion. Counted here are about 84,000 clones, around 93% occurring once; the ten biggest clones make up approximately 0.35%. V gene TRBV11-2 combines with J gene TRBJ2-3; D is perhaps TRBD2 (5 bases). Here the sequenced sample was unstimulated CD4+ T cells sorted from spleen or lymph node cells, taken before transplant. The origin of this receptor is a human donor who was the organ donor for an intestinal transplant. Written as DNA, the CDR3 is TGTGCCAGCAGCTTGGGGAGTTCCCTAGATACGCAGTATTTT. As protein: CASSLGSSLDTQYF.